This T cell receptor beta chain derives from a study of molecular identifiers for immune sequencing clone quantification. The bulk TCR libraries were made with methods described before and with listed TCR primers. Using its own MiXCR run on the PCR reads, TCRdb lists one record per CDR3 protein. The repertoire includes about 500,000 distinct CDR3 sequences, around 21% of them detected once, and around 0.84% sits in the top ten. CDR3 length: 15 amino acids. CDR1 is DFQATT and CDR2 is SNEGSKA in the germline V gene (reference sequence). V lost 6 bases, J lost 4 bases, and 21 bases lay in between. What was sequenced was naive CD8+ T cells from blood, with Jurkat cell RNA spiked in. Described subset: FACS-sorted CD8+CD4-CCR7+CD45RA+ naive T cells. This TCR derives from a human donor in good health. Some libraries in this study had Jurkat cell RNA spiked in. V and J are TRBV20-1 and TRBJ1-1; the D is unclear. CDR3: CSATELGRMSTEAFF. The DNA of the CDR3 is TGCAGTGCCACGGAACTCGGCCGGATGAGCACTGAAGCTTTCTTT.